One TCR beta chain is described in this entry. Its antigen is currently unknown. This entry belongs to a study of T cells after yellow fever vaccination. TCR cDNA, made by 5'RACE template switching, carried an added universal primer site and UMIs. TCRdb reprocessed the 5' RACE reads with MiXCR, giving one entry per CDR3 protein. The table includes under 150,000 distinct CDR3 sequences, around 15% detected once. Findings and caveats of the study: Most clones from primary vaccination were detected again post-booster (96% CD4, roughly 91% CD8).

CDR3 length: 12 amino acids. CDR1 and CDR2 (germline): LGHNA, YSLEER. Deletions cut 2 bases from V and 6 bases from J, with 6 bases between. The chain recombines TRBV4-3 with TRBJ2-3; D not resolved. This clonotype originated in a man aged 18 to 35 who received the YFV17D yellow fever vaccine. The sample was CD8+ T cells sorted from PBMCs, taken 5 days after the yellow fever booster vaccination. The CDR3 bases are TGCGCCAGCAGCCAACAAGCGGATACGCAGTATTTT. Protein: CASSQQADTQYF.